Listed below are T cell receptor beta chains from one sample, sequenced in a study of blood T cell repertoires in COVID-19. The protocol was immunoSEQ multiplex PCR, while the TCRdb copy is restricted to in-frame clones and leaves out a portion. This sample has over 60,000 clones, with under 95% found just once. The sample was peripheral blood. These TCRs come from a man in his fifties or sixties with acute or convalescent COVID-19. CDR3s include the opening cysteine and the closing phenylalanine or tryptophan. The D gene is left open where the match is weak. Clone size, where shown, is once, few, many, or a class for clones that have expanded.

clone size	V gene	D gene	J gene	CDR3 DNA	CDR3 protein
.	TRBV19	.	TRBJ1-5	TGTGCCAGTGGTACTGGACAGAATCAGCCCCAGCATTTT	CASGTGQNQPQHF
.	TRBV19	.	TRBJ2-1	TGTGCCAGTAGTATAGATGGAGAGAACCTTAATGAGCAGTTCTTC	CASSIDGENLNEQFF
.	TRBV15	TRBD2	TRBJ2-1	TGTGCCACCAGCAGAGTGGGTAGCGGGGGGTTCGCCTACAATGAGCAGTTCTTC	CATSRVGSGGFAYNEQFF
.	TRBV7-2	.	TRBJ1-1	TGTGCCAGCAGCCTGTCGACAGGTTCAAACACTGAAGCTTTCTTT	CASSLSTGSNTEAFF
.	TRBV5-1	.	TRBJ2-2	TGCGCCAGCAGCTTGGGCGGGTCTGGGGAGCTGTTTTTT	CASSLGGSGELFF
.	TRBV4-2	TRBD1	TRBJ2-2	TGTGCCAGCAGCCAAGAAGAGGGGGCGGTCGGGGAGCTGTTTTTT	CASSQEEGAVGELFF
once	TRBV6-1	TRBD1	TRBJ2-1	TGTGCCAGCAGTGAAGTACAGGGACAGGGGTACAATGAGCAGTTCTTC	CASSEVQGQGYNEQFF
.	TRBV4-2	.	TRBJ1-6	TGTGCCAGCAGCCAAGAGACAGCTGTTAATTCACCCCTCCACTTT	CASSQETAVNSPLHF
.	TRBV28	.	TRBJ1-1	TGTGCCAGCAGTTTAACGGGGTTGAACACTGAAGCTTTCTTT	CASSLTGLNTEAFF
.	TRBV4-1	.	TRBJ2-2	TGCGCCAGCACCCTCGGAGGGGGCAGTCCCGGGGAGCTGTTTTTT	CASTLGGGSPGELFF
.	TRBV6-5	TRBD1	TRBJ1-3	TGTGCCAGCACCTCAAACAGGGGCTCTGGAAACACCATATATTTT	CASTSNRGSGNTIYF
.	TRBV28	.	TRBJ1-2	TGTGCCAGCAGTTCTCCCGGGACCCCCCGAGCGGGTAACTATGGCTACACCTTC	CASSSPGTPRAGNYGYTF
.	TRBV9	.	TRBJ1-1	TGTGCCAGCAGCGTAGACGTAGTGAACACTGAAGCTTTCTTT	CASSVDVVNTEAFF
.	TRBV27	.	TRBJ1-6	TGTGCCAGCAGTCGCATCGAGGGTTATAATTCACCCCTCCACTTT	CASSRIEGYNSPLHF
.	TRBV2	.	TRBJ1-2	TGTGCCAGCAAAAAAACGCAGGGCGATGGCTACACCTTC	CASKKTQGDGYTF
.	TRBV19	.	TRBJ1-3	TGTGCCAGTAGTCTCCGGACTTTAGGAAACACCATATATTTT	CASSLRTLGNTIYF
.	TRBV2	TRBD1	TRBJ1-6	TGTGCCAGCAGTCGACAGGGAGAAAGAAATTCACCCCTCCACTTT	CASSRQGERNSPLHF
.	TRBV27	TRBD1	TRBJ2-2	TGTGCCAGCAGTTCAACCGATACAGGGGTTCCCGGGGAGCTGTTTTTT	CASSSTDTGVPGELFF